This T cell receptor (beta chain) was observed in a study of T cell responses to AZD1222 COVID-19 vaccine. Turning to the study itself: Second-dose recipients at about 4 or about 12 weeks were treated as one pooled group. Study results and limitations: CD4 TCRs covered the whole spike, strongest at regions 160-218 and 743-854. Spike-specific TCRs gained breadth and depth after people received two AZD1222 doses. A mostly white British donor set with more females was recruited, and clonal diversity was possibly underestimated.

Clones were read by immunoSEQ multiplex PCR, and TCRdb kept only the in-frame ones, dropping some. The data contain under 200,000 clones, roughly 93% of them singletons. This clone appeared a single time. Its antigen is not identified. Deletions cut 7 bases from V and 2 bases from J, with 8 bases between. The length of the CDR3 is 13 residues. CDR1 and CDR2 from the germline V gene are LGHDT and YNNKEL (reference sequence). The chain recombines TRBV3-1 (or the pseudogene TRBV3-2) with TRBJ2-2; D not resolved. The TCR originated in an adult in good health. The material was peripheral blood, obtained on day 0 of AZD1222 vaccination. In DNA, the CDR3 is TGTGCCAGCACCCTAATCAACACCGGGGAGCTGTTTTTT. Amino acids: CASTLINTGELFF.